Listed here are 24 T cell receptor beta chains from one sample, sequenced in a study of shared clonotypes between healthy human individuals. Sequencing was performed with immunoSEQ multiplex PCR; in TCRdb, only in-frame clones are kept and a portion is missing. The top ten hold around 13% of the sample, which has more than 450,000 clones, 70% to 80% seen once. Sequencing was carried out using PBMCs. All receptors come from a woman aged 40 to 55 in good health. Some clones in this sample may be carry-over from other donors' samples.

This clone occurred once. CDR3 in amino acids: CASSQVMEKKLFF. In DNA form, the CDR3 reads TGCGCCAGCAGCCAAGTTATGGAAAAAAAACTGTTTTTT. The genes are TRBV4-1 and TRBJ1-4; D is undetermined. CDR1 and CDR2 from the germline V gene are MGHRA and YSYEKL. The V gene lost 1 base and the J gene lost 9 bases, with 9 bases spanning the gap. The CDR3 contains 13 residues.

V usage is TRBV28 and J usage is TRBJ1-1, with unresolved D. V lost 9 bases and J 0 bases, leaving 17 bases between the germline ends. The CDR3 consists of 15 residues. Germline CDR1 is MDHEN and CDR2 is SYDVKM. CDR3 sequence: CASHAPSSMNTEAFF. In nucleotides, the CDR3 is TGTGCCAGTCACGCCCCCTCAAGTATGAACACTGAAGCTTTCTTT.

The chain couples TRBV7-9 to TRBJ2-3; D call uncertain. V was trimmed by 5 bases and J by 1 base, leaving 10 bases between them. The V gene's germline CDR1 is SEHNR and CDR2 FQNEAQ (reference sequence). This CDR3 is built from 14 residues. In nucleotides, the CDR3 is TGTGCCAGCAGCGAATATAGGGGCACAGATACGCAGTATTTT. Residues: CASSEYRGTDTQYF.

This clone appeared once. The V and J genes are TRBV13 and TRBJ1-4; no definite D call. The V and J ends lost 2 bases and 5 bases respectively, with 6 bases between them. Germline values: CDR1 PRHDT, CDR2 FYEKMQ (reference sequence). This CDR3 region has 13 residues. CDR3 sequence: CASSLSRNEKLFF. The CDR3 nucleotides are TGTGCCAGCAGCTTAAGCCGGAATGAAAAACTGTTTTTT. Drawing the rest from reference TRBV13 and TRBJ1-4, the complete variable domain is AAGVIQSPRHLIKEKRETATLKCYPIPRHDTVYWYQQGPGQDPQFLISFYEKMQSDKGSIPDRFSAQQFSDYHSELNMSSLELGDSALYFCASSLSRNEKLFFGSGTQLSVL.

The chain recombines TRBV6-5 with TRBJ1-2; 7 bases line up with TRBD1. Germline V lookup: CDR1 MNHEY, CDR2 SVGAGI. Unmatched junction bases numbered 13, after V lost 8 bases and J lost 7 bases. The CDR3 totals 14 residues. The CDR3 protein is CASYRDRHFRGYTF. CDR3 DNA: TGTGCCAGCTACCGGGACAGACATTTTCGTGGCTACACCTTC.

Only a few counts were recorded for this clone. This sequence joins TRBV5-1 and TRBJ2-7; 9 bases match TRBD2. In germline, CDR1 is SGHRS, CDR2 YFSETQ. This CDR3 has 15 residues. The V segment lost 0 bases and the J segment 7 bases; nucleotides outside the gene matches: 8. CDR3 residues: CASSLGVAGVQEQYF. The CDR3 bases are TGCGCCAGCAGCTTGGGTGTAGCGGGAGTTCAGGAGCAGTACTTC.

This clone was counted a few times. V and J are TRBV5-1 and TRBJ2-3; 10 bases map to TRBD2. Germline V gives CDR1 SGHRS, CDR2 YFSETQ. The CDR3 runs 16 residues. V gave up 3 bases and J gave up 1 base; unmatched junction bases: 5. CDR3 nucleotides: TGCGCCAGCAGCTCTAGCGGGAGATGGGGCACAGATACGCAGTATTTT. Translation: CASSSSGRWGTDTQYF.

CDR3 nucleotides: TGTGCCAGCAGAGGTGGGGACACTGAAGCTTTCTTT. It specifies CASRGGDTEAFF. The chain is built from TRBV6-5 and TRBJ1-1; D gene uncertain. V shed 6 bases and J shed 3 bases, with 8 bases lying between them. This CDR3 is 12 amino acids long. CDR1 is MNHEY and CDR2 is SVGAGI in the germline V gene.

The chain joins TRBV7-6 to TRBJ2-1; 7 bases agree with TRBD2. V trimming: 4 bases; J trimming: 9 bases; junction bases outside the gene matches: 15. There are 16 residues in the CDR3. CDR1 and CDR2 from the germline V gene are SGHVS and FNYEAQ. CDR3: CASSSKSGGSFGEQFF. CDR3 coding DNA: TGTGCCAGCAGCTCGAAGTCGGGCGGGAGTTTCGGTGAGCAGTTCTTC.

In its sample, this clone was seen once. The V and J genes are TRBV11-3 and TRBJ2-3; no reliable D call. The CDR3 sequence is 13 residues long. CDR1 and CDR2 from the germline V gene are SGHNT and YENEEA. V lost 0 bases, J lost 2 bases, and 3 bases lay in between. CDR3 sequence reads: CASSLDVTDTQYF. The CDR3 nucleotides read TGTGCCAGCAGCTTAGATGTCACAGATACGCAGTATTTT.

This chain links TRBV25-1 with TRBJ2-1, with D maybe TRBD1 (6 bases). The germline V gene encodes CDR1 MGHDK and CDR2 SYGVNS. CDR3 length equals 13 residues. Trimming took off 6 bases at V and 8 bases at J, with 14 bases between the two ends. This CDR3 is CASSLDSGYEQFF. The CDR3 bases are TGTGCCAGCAGCTTGGACAGTGGCTATGAGCAGTTCTTC. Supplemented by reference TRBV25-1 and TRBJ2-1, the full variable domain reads EADIYQTPRYLVIGTGKKITLECSQTMGHDKMYWYQQDPGMELHLIHYSYGVNSTEKGDLSSESTVSRIRTEHFPLTLESARPSHTSQYLCASSLDSGYEQFFGPGTRLTVL.

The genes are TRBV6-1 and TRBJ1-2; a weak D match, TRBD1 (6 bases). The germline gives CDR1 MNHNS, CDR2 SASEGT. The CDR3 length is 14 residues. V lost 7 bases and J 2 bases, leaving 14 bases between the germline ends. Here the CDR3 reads CASTFLQGNYGYTF. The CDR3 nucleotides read TGTGCCAGCACCTTTTTACAGGGAAACTATGGCTACACCTTC.

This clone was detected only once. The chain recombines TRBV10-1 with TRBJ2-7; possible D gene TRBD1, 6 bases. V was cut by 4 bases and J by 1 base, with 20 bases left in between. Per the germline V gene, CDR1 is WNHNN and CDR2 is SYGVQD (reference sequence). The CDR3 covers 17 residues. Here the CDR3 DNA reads TGCGCCAGCAGTGTACTCCTAGGACAGCGACCTTCCTACGAGCAGTACTTC. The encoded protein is CASSVLLGQRPSYEQYF.

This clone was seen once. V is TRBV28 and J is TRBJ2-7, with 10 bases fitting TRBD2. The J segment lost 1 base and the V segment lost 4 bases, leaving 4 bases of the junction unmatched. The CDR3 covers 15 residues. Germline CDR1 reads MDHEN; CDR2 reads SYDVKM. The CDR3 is CASSWVAGGSYEQYF. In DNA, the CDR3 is TGTGCCAGCAGTTGGGTAGCGGGAGGTTCCTACGAGCAGTACTTC.

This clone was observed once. The CDR3 loop reads CASSTGTYSGNTIYF. The CDR3 DNA is TGTGCCAGTTCGACAGGGACCTACTCTGGAAACACCATATATTTT. The V and J genes are TRBV19 and TRBJ1-3; TRBD1 matches 7 bases. V was clipped by 8 bases and J by 0 bases; unmatched bases: 7. This CDR3 has 15 amino acids. Germline V gives CDR1 LNHDA, CDR2 SQIVND (reference sequence).

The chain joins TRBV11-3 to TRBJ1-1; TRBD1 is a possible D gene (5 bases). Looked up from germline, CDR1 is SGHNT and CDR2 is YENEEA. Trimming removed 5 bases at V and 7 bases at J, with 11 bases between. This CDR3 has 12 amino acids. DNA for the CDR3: TGTGCCAGCAGCCTAAACGGGGGTGAAGCTTTCTTT. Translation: CASSLNGGEAFF.

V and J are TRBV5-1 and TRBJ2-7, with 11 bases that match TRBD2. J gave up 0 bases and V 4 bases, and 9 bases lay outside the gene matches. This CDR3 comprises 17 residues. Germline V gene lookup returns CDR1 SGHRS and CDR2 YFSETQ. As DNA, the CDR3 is TGCGCCAGCAGCGCCGGGACTAGCGGCCCAAGCTCCTACGAGCAGTACTTC. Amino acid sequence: CASSAGTSGPSSYEQYF.

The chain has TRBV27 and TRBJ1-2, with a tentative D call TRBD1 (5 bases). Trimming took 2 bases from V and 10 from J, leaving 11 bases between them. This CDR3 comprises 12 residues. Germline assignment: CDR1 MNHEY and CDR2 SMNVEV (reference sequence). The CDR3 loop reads CASSLRGAHYTF. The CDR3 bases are TGTGCCAGCAGTTTAAGGGGCGCTCACTACACCTTC.

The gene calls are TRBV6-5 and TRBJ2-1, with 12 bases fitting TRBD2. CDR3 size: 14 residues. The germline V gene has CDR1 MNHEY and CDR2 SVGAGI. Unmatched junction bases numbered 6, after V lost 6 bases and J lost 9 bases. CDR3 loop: CASRRTSGIREQFF. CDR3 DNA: TGTGCCAGCAGACGGACTAGCGGGATACGTGAGCAGTTCTTC.

The CDR3 protein is CAWATGGAYEQYF. The CDR3 DNA is TGTGCCTGGGCTACAGGGGGCGCGTACGAGCAGTACTTC. This chain connects TRBV30 to TRBJ2-7; TRBD1 agrees at 9 bases. CDR1 and CDR2 (germline): GTSNPN, SVGIG (reference sequence). The CDR3 sequence is 13 residues long. The junction had 6 bases not matched to a gene; V was cut back by 5 bases and J by 4 bases. Full variable domain (rest looked up from reference TRBV30 and TRBJ2-7): SQTIHQWPATLVQPVGSPLSLECTVEGTSNPNLYWYRQAAGRGLQLLFYSVGIGQISSEVPQNLSASRPQDRQFILSSKKLLLSDSGFYLCAWATGGAYEQYFGPGTRLTVT.

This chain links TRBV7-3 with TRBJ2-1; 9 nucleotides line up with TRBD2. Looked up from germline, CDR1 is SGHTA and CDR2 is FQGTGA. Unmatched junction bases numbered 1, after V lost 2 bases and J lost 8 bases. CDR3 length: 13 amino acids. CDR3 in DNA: TGTGCCAGCAGCTTAGGACTAGCGCATGAGCAGTTCTTC. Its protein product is CASSLGLAHEQFF.

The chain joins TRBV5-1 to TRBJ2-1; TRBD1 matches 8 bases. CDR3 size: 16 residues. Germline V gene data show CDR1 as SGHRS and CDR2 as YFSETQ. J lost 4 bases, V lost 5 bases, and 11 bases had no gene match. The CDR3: CASSPRPGQVYNEQFF. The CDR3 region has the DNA TGCGCCAGCAGTCCAAGGCCGGGACAGGTTTACAATGAGCAGTTCTTC.

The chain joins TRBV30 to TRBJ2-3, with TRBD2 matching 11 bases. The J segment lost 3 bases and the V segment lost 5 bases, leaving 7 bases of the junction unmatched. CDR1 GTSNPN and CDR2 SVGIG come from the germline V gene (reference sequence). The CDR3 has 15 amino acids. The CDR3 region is CAWDRLAGRTDTQYF. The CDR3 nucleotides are TGTGCCTGGGACAGACTAGCGGGACGGACAGATACGCAGTATTTT.

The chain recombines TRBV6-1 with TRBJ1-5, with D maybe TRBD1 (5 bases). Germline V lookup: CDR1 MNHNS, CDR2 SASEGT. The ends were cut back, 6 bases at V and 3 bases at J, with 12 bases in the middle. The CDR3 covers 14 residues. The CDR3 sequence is CASSVQGSNQPQHF. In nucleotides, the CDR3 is TGTGCCAGCAGCGTCCAGGGCTCCAATCAGCCCCAGCATTTT.